The sequence of this T cell receptor beta chain was determined in a study of sequential checkpoint blockade in melanoma (dated by TCRdb to 2018 to 2020). For the wider study: Patients were assigned by 1:1 randomization to either first-line nivolumab followed by ipilimumab (arm A) or ipilimumab followed by nivolumab (arm B). Maintenance nivolumab came after both trial sequences. In 60% to 85% of the matched pre- and post-treatment tumor biopsy pairs, both biopsies came from the same lesion. DNA from more than 75 pretreatment melanoma tumor samples underwent TCRbeta immunosequencing. Matched tumor biopsies were taken from roughly 22 patients before treatment and at week 13, after single-agent nivolumab (arm A) or ipilimumab (arm B). Summary of the overall study and its limitations: PD-L1 staining and CD8+ T-cell counts correlated with tumor T-cell fraction and clonality, whereas mutational load did not. Patients with increases in tumor T-cell fraction and clonality by week 13 were approximately 30 times more likely to achieve clinical benefit. In the nivolumab-first arm (arm A), an association was found between pretreatment tumor TIL clonality and response (P = .04). The model for predicting response that combines TCR metrics with mutation burden needs to be validated in larger, independent patient cohorts. Small sample sizes and reduced statistical power limited the analyses of tumor T-cell fraction within each arm.

TCRbeta CDR3 regions were immunosequenced from genomic DNA with the immunoSEQ Assay. Genomic DNA was amplified by bias-controlled multiplex PCR before high-throughput sequencing. In the authors' own workflow: To quantify the absolute abundance of each unique TCRbeta CDR3 region, the sequences were collapsed and filtered. Clonality was defined as 1 minus Pielou's evenness and was calculated using productive rearrangements only. Tumor T-cell fraction was calculated by normalizing TCRbeta template counts to usable DNA, which was estimated from several housekeeping genes. A previously published method was used to identify clones whose frequencies were significantly greater in on-treatment samples than in baseline samples. TCRdb holds this immuneACCESS table with in-frame rearrangements only. Some clones are missing; in checked studies, unresolved V genes explain under half, and the rest has no known cause. V and J calls and clone size are copied from that table; D and trimming were computed from the DNA. Recorded for this sample are about 3,200 clones; approximately 20% of them occurred a single time. The ten top clones hold under 30% of the sample.

As for this clone: The clone's antigen remains unknown. The record has no base qualities; no much larger clone is one base away.

What the treatment or condition label conveys for this sample: randomized to nivolumab then ipilimumab (arm A) or the reverse (arm B). None of the patients in the trial had previously been given DNA-damaging chemotherapy. The samples were obtained from melanoma patients enrolled in CheckMate 064, an open-label, randomized phase II trial testing sequential checkpoint blockade. Genomic DNA from formalin-fixed paraffin-embedded (FFPE) tissue samples served as the input for tumor TCR sequencing. The germline V gene supplies CDR1 SGDLS and CDR2 YYNGEE. The CDR3 spans 18 residues, from the cysteine through the phenylalanine. CDR3 DNA is the only sequence kept; it has 54 bases, read in frame from the first base. V lost 7 bases and J lost 0 bases, and the count of bases not matched to a germline gene is 16.

The chain couples TRBV9 to TRBJ2-3, with 8 junctional bases fitting TRBD2. This sequence originates from a human donor with melanoma. This material consisted of tumor tissue (inferred from file names), taken from a patient given nivolumab and ipilimumab in sequence. The encoded CDR3 is CASERGAGGYLSTDTQYF. At the DNA level, the sequence is TGTGCCAGCGAAAGAGGGGCGGGGGGATACCTGAGCACAGATACGCAGTATTTT. The full variable domain, with segments outside the CDR3 supplied by the reference TRBV9 and TRBJ2-3 proteins, appears as DSGVTQTPKHLITATGQRVTLRCSPRSGDLSVYWYQQSLDQGLQFLIQYYNGEERAKGNILERFSAQQFPDLHSELNLSSLELGDSALYFCASERGAGGYLSTDTQYFGPGTRLTVL.